One TCR beta chain is described in this entry. Cohort allocation depended upon clinical history that participants reported. In the original analysis: Amplification from reference gene primers served as the basis for estimated nucleated cell counts. Sequencing was performed with immunoSEQ multiplex PCR; in TCRdb, only in-frame clones are kept and a portion is missing. V and J calls and clone size follow that table, whereas D and trimming were derived from the DNA. There are 250,000 to 300,000 clones in the sample; roughly 90% occur only once, and about 2.1% lies in the top ten. This entry comes from a study of blood T cell repertoires in COVID-19. Trimming at V came to 4 bases and at J to 7 bases, leaving 6 bases not matched to a gene. The CDR3 is 14 amino acids. Germline V CDR1 and CDR2: SNHLY, FYNNEI.

This sequence originates from a middle-aged woman with acute COVID-19. Sequencing was performed on PBMCs or T cells enriched from blood (not recorded which). The gene calls are TRBV2 and TRBJ2-7; 11 nucleotides agree with TRBD2. In DNA, the CDR3 is TGTGCCAGCAGTGCGTCTAGCGGGGGGAAAGAGCAGTACTTC. It codes for CASSASSGGKEQYF.